This T cell receptor beta chain is from a study of blood T cell repertoires in COVID-19. Across the whole study: The United States, Italy and Spain supplied acute and convalescent COVID-19 samples. Nucleic acid was either cDNA or gDNA, and it came from T cells, B-cell-depleted T cells, or PBMCs.

As originally analysed: Estimated nucleated cell counts came from reference gene primer amplification. Measured with immunoSEQ multiplex PCR; TCRdb has only the in-frame clones, and not every one. V and J calls and clone size are given by that table; D and trimming were obtained from the DNA. Here the sample spans 250,000 or so clones, roughly 80% being singletons. The CDR3 runs 20 residues. Germline CDR1 reads WNHNN; CDR2 reads SYGVQD (reference sequence). Losses at the gene ends were 0 bases for V and 11 bases for J; bases not matched to a gene: 23. This TCR derives from a woman aged 18-29 years with acute or convalescent COVID-19. The sample was peripheral blood. This sequence joins TRBV10-1 and TRBJ1-4; TRBD1 aligns across 8 bases. As DNA, the CDR3 is TGCGCCAGCAGTGAGTCGCGACAGGGGAGTGGTAGAGGCCATGGAGGGAAACTGTTTTTT. As protein: CASSESRQGSGRGHGGKLFF.